The entry that follows covers one T cell receptor beta chain sequence. What it recognizes is unknown. The entry originates in a study of a mutant IDH1 vaccine in newly diagnosed glioma. Study-wide background: The therapy given earlier, which was standard therapy, consisted of radiotherapy, temozolomide, or both, and most of the patients received both. The study's findings and limits: Across multiple MHC alleles, 90% to 95% of patients had vaccine-induced responses.

Time point given: baseline, week 1 (first vaccination visit). Treatment described: pre-vaccination baseline after standard-of-care therapy. The CDR3 consists of 16 residues. The germline CDR1 and CDR2 sequences are SGHDN and FVKESK. V was cut by 1 base and J by 4 bases, with 17 bases left in between. The data were produced by immunoSEQ multiplex PCR, yet TCRdb's version contains in-frame clones alone and is incomplete. The table shows approximately 100,000 clones, with around 90% occurring only once. The chain joins TRBV14 to TRBJ2-7, with a possible D match to TRBD2 (6 bases). The sequence derives from a woman aged 45-59 years with glioma. Specimen: PBMCs, collected from a glioma patient treated with radiotherapy, temozolomide or both. The CDR3 DNA follows: TGTGCCAGCAGCCAAGCCCTTGGGACGGGAGTTTACGAGCAGTACTTC. This encodes CASSQALGTGVYEQYF.